What follows are 17 T cell receptor beta chains derived from one specimen sequenced in a study of blood T cells in healthy people across ages. The use of a sample-barcoded 5' primer and a J-beta primer mix characterized a second PCR of roughly 7 to 12 cycles. TCRdb itself ran the 5' RACE reads through MiXCR, one entry per CDR3 protein. The sample yields about 930,000 distinct CDR3 sequences, around 29% seen once. This sample was shared with a second study, whose subject was T cells of mothers and their children.

The sample was blood. The source is a woman aged 40 to 50 in good health.

This clonotype was seen repeatedly, ten times or more. The chain links TRBV7-9 to TRBJ1-2; maybe TRBD1 (6 bases). The CDR3 is made up of 15 amino acids. In germline, CDR1 is SEHNR, CDR2 FQNEAQ (reference sequence). V was pared by 2 bases and J by 1 base, with 11 bases between. The CDR3 nucleotides are TGTGCCAGCAGCTTACCCCGGACAGATAACTATGGCTACACCTTC. Its translation is CASSLPRTDNYGYTF.

This clonotype came up a few times. This chain joins TRBV7-3 and TRBJ1-1; maybe TRBD1 (5 bases). With 5 bases removed from V and 3 bases from J, the gap between germline ends came to 13 bases. Germline assignment: CDR1 SGHTA and CDR2 FQGTGA. The CDR3 covers 14 residues. The chain's CDR3 is CASSPSGGDTEAFF. The CDR3 DNA follows: TGTGCCAGCAGCCCCTCGGGAGGGGACACTGAAGCTTTCTTT.

V gene TRBV7-3 combines with J gene TRBJ2-1; 16 nucleotides match TRBD2. The CDR3 has 15 residues. Germline loops: CDR1 SGHTA, CDR2 FQGTGA. The junction had 6 bases not matched to a gene; V was cut back by 5 bases and J by 11 bases. For the CDR3, the DNA is TGTGCCAGCAGCCGGGGACTAGCGGGGGGGGATCAGCAGTTCTTC. It encodes CASSRGLAGGDQQFF.

Details on this clonotype: A much larger clone differs from this one at a single base, so this may be a read error. The chain is built from TRBV10-3 and TRBJ2-5; TRBD2 matches 9 bases. The V and J ends lost 10 bases and 2 bases, in that order; junction bases with no gene match: 2. CDR1 ENHRY and CDR2 SYGVKD come from the germline V gene. The CDR3 totals 12 residues. CDR3 nucleotides: TGTGCCAGCGGGGGGGTTCAAGAGACCCAGTACTTC. This sequence encodes CASGGVQETQYF.

Turning to this clonotype: Given a much more abundant clone one base away, this may be a read error. The chain links TRBV5-6 to TRBJ2-1, with 7 bases matching TRBD1. Looked up from germline, CDR1 is SGHDT and CDR2 is YYEEEE. The CDR3 is 15 amino acids. V gave up 0 bases and J gave up 9 bases; unmatched junction bases: 9. CDR3 DNA: TGTGCCAGCAGCTTGGTAGGGGGCTATGTCGCTGAGCAGTTCTTC. It encodes CASSLVGGYVAEQFF.

There are a few counts of this clonotype. J is TRBJ2-1 and V is TRBV10-3; 7 bases agree with TRBD2. Germline loops: CDR1 ENHRY, CDR2 SYGVKD. The length of the CDR3 is 16 residues. Trimming cost V 4 bases and J 5 bases; bases outside gene matches: 11. CDR3 DNA: TGTGCCATCAGTGCCTTGGGGGGGGGTCGGGACAATGAGCAGTTCTTC. Protein sequence: CAISALGGGRDNEQFF.

This clonotype has ten or more counts. The genes are TRBV12-3 or TRBV12-4 and TRBJ2-1; D is possibly TRBD1 (6 bases). V was shortened by 8 bases and J by 1 base, with 12 bases between the two germline ends. There are 14 residues in the CDR3. This CDR3 reads CASVMGASYNEQFF. The DNA for the CDR3 is TGTGCCAGCGTCATGGGGGCTTCCTACAATGAGCAGTTCTTC.

The chain uses TRBV29-1 and TRBJ2-3; tentative D call: TRBD1 (6 bases). This CDR3 has 13 residues. Between the trimmed V and J ends, which lost 4 bases and 1 base, there was a span of 9 bases. Germline CDR1 SQVTM, CDR2 ANQGSEA. CDR3 in amino acids: CSVGAGGTDTQYF. CDR3 sequence (DNA): TGCAGCGTTGGTGCAGGGGGCACAGATACGCAGTATTTT.

The chain joins TRBV20-1 to TRBJ1-6; no clear D gene. The ends were cut back, 3 bases at V and 7 bases at J, with 10 bases in the middle. From germline, CDR1 is DFQATT and CDR2 SNEGSKA (reference sequence). This CDR3 contains 13 residues. The CDR3 DNA reads TGCAGTGCTAGTGGCAGGAGAAATTCACCCCTCCACTTT. Residues: CSASGRRNSPLHF.

The chain uses TRBV2 and TRBJ2-5; 7 nucleotides line up with TRBD1. CDR3 length: 17 residues. V lost 0 bases to trimming and J lost 7 bases; unmatched junction nucleotides: 14. The germline CDR1 and CDR2 sequences are SNHLY and FYNNEI. The CDR3 here is CASSEARLVRGPGTQYF. The DNA of the CDR3 is TGTGCCAGCAGTGAAGCCCGGCTTGTAAGGGGGCCGGGGACCCAGTACTTC.

The J gene is TRBJ1-3, the V gene TRBV28, with D uncertain. The germline CDR1 and CDR2 sequences are MDHEN and SYDVKM. This CDR3 contains 14 residues. The V end was cut by 3 bases, the J end by 2 bases, with 8 bases between. CDR3: CASSFRVAGNTIYF. The CDR3 bases are TGTGCCAGCAGTTTTCGGGTTGCTGGAAACACCATATATTTT.

Concerning this clonotype: Germline is not matched at one junction end, which may reflect a read error. The chain is built from TRBV7-8 and TRBJ2-2, with D perhaps TRBD1 or TRBD2 (5 bases each). The CDR3 runs to 18 residues. From germline, CDR1 is SGHVS and CDR2 FQNEAQ. CDR3 sequence (DNA): TGTGCCAGCAGCTTAGCGGGGACCCGCTCCCAAAGGACCGGGGAGCGGTTTTTT. This translates into CASSLAGTRSQRTGERFF.

The V and J genes are TRBV11-1 and TRBJ2-3, with 7 bases fitting TRBD1. Looked up from germline, CDR1 is SGHAT and CDR2 is FQDESV (reference sequence). With 5 bases clipped from V and 0 bases from J, the junction kept 8 bases outside the gene matches. The CDR3 has 16 amino acids. The CDR3 sequence: CASSPWTGDSTDTQYF. CDR3 sequence (DNA): TGTGCCAGCAGCCCCTGGACAGGAGATAGCACAGATACGCAGTATTTT.

This chain joins TRBV6-2 or TRBV6-3 and TRBJ2-1; 13 bases align to TRBD2. CDR1 and CDR2 (germline): MNHEY, SVGEGT. J gave up 5 bases and V 6 bases, and 1 base lay outside the gene matches. CDR3 size: 14 residues. This CDR3 is CASRLAGGDNEQFF. CDR3 coding DNA: TGTGCCAGCAGACTAGCGGGGGGGGACAATGAGCAGTTCTTC.

This clonotype was seen ten or more times. The J gene is TRBJ2-1, the V gene TRBV6-2 or TRBV6-3, with D unresolved. Germline V gives CDR1 MNHEY, CDR2 SVGEGT. This CDR3 region has 12 residues. The V end was cut by 7 bases, the J end by 8 bases, with 12 bases between. Here the CDR3 reads CASTDPPHEQFF. For the CDR3, the DNA is TGTGCCAGCACCGACCCCCCTCATGAGCAGTTCTTC.

This rearrangement joins TRBV6-5 to TRBJ1-1, with D possibly being TRBD1 (6 bases). This CDR3 contains 15 residues. Per germline, CDR1 MNHEY and CDR2 SVGAGI. With 5 bases removed from V and 1 base from J, the gap between germline ends came to 14 bases. CDR3 bases: TGTGCCAGCAGTACGCAGACAGGAGCGAACACTGAAGCTTTCTTT. This sequence encodes CASSTQTGANTEAFF.

J is TRBJ2-3 and V is TRBV12-3 or TRBV12-4; 12 bases match TRBD2. CDR3 length: 15 residues. The trim removed 2 bases at V and 7 bases at J, leaving 4 bases unmatched. The CDR3 region has the DNA TGTGCCAGCAGTTTACCTAGCGGGGGGGCGAATACGCAGTATTTT. This codes for CASSLPSGGANTQYF.